The 11 T cell receptor beta chains below were found in one sample sequenced in a study of T cell repertoires in cytomegalovirus infection. TCRdb re-analysed the reads in MiXCR, keeping a single row per CDR3 protein. The sample lists approximately 500,000 distinct CDR3 sequences, approximately 25% seen once, with under 15% in the top ten. Material for sequencing was PBMCs. The receptors shown here come from a human donor in good health (CMV status not recorded). Some clones in this sample may be carry-over from other donors' samples.

The V gene is TRBV4-1, the J gene TRBJ2-2; TRBD1 aligns across 7 bases. Unmatched junction bases numbered 11, after V lost 7 bases and J lost 0 bases. The CDR3 extends over 17 amino acids. Germline V gene data show CDR1 as MGHRA and CDR2 as YSYEKL. This CDR3 reads CASKPSKTGANTGELFF. DNA for the CDR3: TGCGCCAGCAAACCCTCGAAAACAGGGGCGAACACCGGGGAGCTGTTTTTT.

This chain connects TRBV5-4 to TRBJ2-2, with TRBD2 identical over 10 bases. Germline V gene data show CDR1 as SGHNT and CDR2 as YYREEE (reference sequence). The CDR3 is made up of 17 amino acids. V gave up 4 bases and J gave up 6 bases; unmatched junction bases: 12. The CDR3 region has the DNA TGTGCCAGCAGCATCCAAGCGGGAGGGTATGTCGCCGGGGAGCTGTTTTTT. Its protein is CASSIQAGGYVAGELFF.

This clonotype showed up many times. The chain has TRBV11-3 and TRBJ2-3, with 7 bases matching TRBD2. V shed 2 bases and J 2 bases; nucleotides not matched to a gene: 7. Germline-derived CDR1 and CDR2 are SGHNT and YENEEA. The CDR3 runs 16 residues. The CDR3 region has the DNA TGTGCCAGCAGCTTAAGCTTAGCGGGCCTCACAGATACGCAGTATTTT. Its protein product is CASSLSLAGLTDTQYF.

V is TRBV14 and J is TRBJ1-6; D possibly corresponds to TRBD1 (6 bases). CDR3 size: 14 residues. V shed 4 bases and J shed 9 bases, with 13 bases lying between them. The germline V gene encodes CDR1 SGHDN and CDR2 FVKESK. CDR3 sequence reads: CASSRTGLGSPLHF. CDR3 bases: TGTGCCAGCAGCCGAACAGGGCTCGGTTCACCCCTCCACTTT.

With regard to this clonotype: Sequence at one end of the junction differs from germline and may be a read error. V usage is TRBV5-3 and J usage is TRBJ1-2; TRBD1 matches 8 bases. TRBV5-3 belongs to the ORF category, with a function that is uncertain. This CDR3 has 16 residues. CDR3 residues: CASSLKQGGGEYGYTF. The CDR3 DNA sequence: TGTGCCAGCAGCTTGAAACAGGGGGGAGGAGAATATGGCTACACCTTC.

This chain connects TRBV4-3 to TRBJ2-3; weak D call: TRBD2 (6 bases). The V end was cut by 4 bases, the J end by 0 bases, with 17 bases between. CDR3 size: 17 residues. CDR1 is LGHNA, CDR2 YSLEER, per germline. The CDR3 bases are TGCGCCAGCAGCCGGTCGGGAGCCTTTGGAAGCACAGATACGCAGTATTTT. Its translation is CASSRSGAFGSTDTQYF.

Ten or more counts support this clonotype. The chain carries TRBV7-2 and TRBJ2-5; no firm D call. The V gene's germline CDR1 is SGHTA and CDR2 FQGNSA. The CDR3 runs 13 residues. Between the trimmed V and J ends, which lost 1 base and 4 bases, there was a span of 7 bases. The CDR3 reads CASSLVRAETQYF. DNA for the CDR3: TGTGCCAGCAGCTTAGTCCGGGCAGAGACCCAGTACTTC.

This sequence joins TRBV12-3 or TRBV12-4 and TRBJ2-1; weak D call: TRBD2 (6 bases). This CDR3 region has 17 residues. V was shortened by 6 bases and J by 8 bases, with 26 bases between the two germline ends. This chain's CDR3 is CASSQSTGLPLRDEQFF. CDR3 DNA sequence: TGTGCCAGCAGCCAATCGACGGGACTCCCCTTGAGGGATGAGCAGTTCTTC.

This clonotype was seen more than once but under ten times. The chain has TRBV19 and TRBJ1-3, with 8 bases identical to TRBD1. The germline gives CDR1 LNHDA, CDR2 SQIVND (reference sequence). Unmatched junction bases numbered 5, after V lost 4 bases and J lost 0 bases. CDR3 length: 16 residues. The CDR3 is CASSTTGAGSGNTIYF. CDR3 nucleotide sequence: TGTGCCAGTAGTACGACAGGGGCCGGCTCTGGAAACACCATATATTTT. Based on the CDR3 plus reference TRBV19 and TRBJ1-3, the full variable domain is DGGITQSPKYLFRKEGQNVTLSCEQNLNHDAMYWYRQDPGQGLRLIYYSQIVNDFQKGDIAEGYSVSREKKESFPLTVTSAQKNPTAFYLCASSTTGAGSGNTIYFGEGSWLTVV.

This clonotype appeared a few times. V is TRBV12-3 or TRBV12-4 and J is TRBJ1-5; D gene uncertain. The CDR3 contains 15 residues. Trimming took off 4 bases at V and 5 bases at J, with 15 bases between the two ends. The CDR3 is CASSSLRAGDQPQHF. The CDR3 nucleotides are TGTGCCAGCAGTTCACTCCGGGCTGGCGATCAGCCCCAGCATTTT.

In this sample, this clonotype turned up a few times. The junction and the germline gene differ at one end; a read error may be behind it. The rearrangement uses TRBV25-1 and TRBJ2-5, with D perhaps TRBD1 (6 bases). Germline assignment: CDR1 MGHDK and CDR2 SYGVNS. This CDR3 is built from 11 residues. The CDR3 bases are TGTGCCAGCAGTGACCAGGGGTTCCCTGTCTTC. Protein: CASSDQGFPVF.